The sequence of this TCR beta chain was determined in a study of CD8+ T cells in alopecia areata (dated by TCRdb to about 2018). Study-level background: The treated patients took part in an open-label pilot trial in which moderate-to-severe alopecia areata was treated with oral tofacitinib at 5 to 10 mg twice daily. Tofacitinib was given for 6 to 18 months, followed by 6 months of follow-up off drug to assess delayed response and recurrence. In treated patients, disease severity was measured using the SALT score, which gives the percentage of scalp surface area affected. High-throughput TCRbeta sequencing was used to examine T cell clonal expansion in alopecia areata in both the C3H/HeJ mouse model and human patients. Scalp tissue and sorted CD4+ and CD8+ peripheral blood T cells from patchy and totalis/universalis alopecia areata patients and from healthy controls were covered by human TCRbeta sequencing. Biopsies were taken from tofacitinib-treated patients at baseline and at 4 and 24 weeks of treatment, and a later scalp biopsy was taken in several of the tofacitinib-treated patients. Scalp clonality was compared across normal scalp (n=4), patchy alopecia areata scalp (n=8), and alopecia totalis/universalis scalp (n=8). RNA came from the PAXgene miRNA kit for fixed scalp, the miRNeasy kit for PBMCs, and the RNeasy kit for mouse skin. TCRbeta CDR3 regions were amplified by immunoSEQ multiplex PCR with 35 Vbeta forward and 13 Jbeta reverse primers.

The sample's treatment or condition label, decoded: oral pan-JAK inhibitor, 5-10 mg twice daily. Peripheral blood and lesional scalp punch biopsies were obtained from patients with alopecia areata. After PBMCs were isolated by density centrifugation and stained for CD3, CD4 and CD8, a FACSAria was used to sort CD4+ and CD8+ T cells. General findings and caveats noted by the study authors: Compared with normal scalp, lesional scalp, particularly in alopecia totalis/universalis, had higher clonality and more expanded CD8+ clones, which suggests antigenic drive. During tofacitinib treatment, many expanded lesional clones stuck around in both scalp and blood, and this persistence may partly explain why relapse happens after treatment is stopped. Shared TCR sequences between patients were less evident than in mice, which may be partly attributable to HLA diversity in the patient population. The treated cohort was small, with a single nonresponder, so links between baseline CD8+ expansion and response need larger studies. With tofacitinib, both scalp clonality and the number of expanded CD8+ clones among the top 100 scalp clones went down significantly. Unlike mouse skin, where gammadelta T cells dominate, normal human skin contains resident alphabeta T cells that get sequenced too, which complicates analysis of the scalp TCR repertoire.

Library construction relied on the immunoSEQ multiplex PCR assay. For TCR sequencing, RNA was extracted from every sample and reverse transcribed into cDNA to serve as template. SuperScript III was used for first-strand cDNA synthesis, primed with a 2:1 mix of oligo-dT and random hexamers. A synthetic immune receptor repertoire was used to measure amplification bias, and any remaining bias was corrected computationally. Processing in the source paper ran as follows. Raw reads were preprocessed to remove errors, and CDR3 was defined according to IMGT conventions as the region from the conserved cysteine to phenylalanine. Clonality was computed as 1 minus the Shannon entropy, with the entropy normalized by log2 of the number of productive unique TCRs. CD4 or CD8 identity of scalp clones was inferred by cross-referencing scalp TCRbeta sequences with sorted blood CD4 and CD8 repertoires. The source is immuneACCESS, and TCRdb retained only in-frame sequences with V and J called. Part of the clones is not carried over; for the studies checked, unresolved V genes explain less than half of this, and the remainder is unexplained. The D gene and trimming were derived from the DNA, and the V and J assignments and clone size from that table. Counted in this sample were approximately 100,000 clones; just over 85% of them appeared once. The ten largest clones take up around 10% of the sample.

On this clone itself: The antigen it binds to is not known. Base qualities were left out, and no much larger clone turns up one base away.

Germline trimming: 10 bases from V, 5 bases from J; junction bases outside gene matches: 4. The germline V gene encodes CDR1 SNHLY and CDR2 FYNNEI. The CDR3 holds 11 amino acids from the cysteine to the phenylalanine. Only the CDR3 DNA stays, 33 bases, in frame from base 1. The rearrangement joined TRBV2 to TRBJ1-1; 7 nucleotides in the junction match TRBD1. This clonotype was sampled from a human donor with alopecia areata. The sample in question was CD8+ T cells sorted from blood, obtained between weeks 30 and 35, from a patient treated with tofacitinib. The DNA sequence reads TGTGCCACCAGGACAGGTACTGAAGCTTTCTTT. It translates as CATRTGTEAFF.